The 16 T cell receptor beta chains below were found in one sample sequenced in a study of blood T cell repertoires in COVID-19 (dated by TCRdb to 2018 to 2021). The library was produced with the immunoSEQ multiplex PCR assay. TCRdb obtained this table from immuneACCESS and retained in-frame rearrangements with V and J assigned. These tables miss some clones; where compared with another copy, unresolved V genes account for less than half of the shortfall, and the remainder is unexplained. The sample includes more than 90,000 clones, with around 87% observed a single time. The ten largest clones capture about 9.9% of the sample. The sequenced sample was peripheral blood. These receptors were obtained from a young woman with acute or convalescent COVID-19.

The rearrangement joins TRBV5-1 to TRBJ2-3; unclear D gene. CDR1 and CDR2 (germline): SGHRS, YFSETQ. V was trimmed by 0 bases and J by 2 bases, leaving 7 bases between them. CDR3 length: 14 amino acids. CDR3 amino acids: CASSLALFTDTQYF. For the CDR3, the DNA is TGCGCCAGCAGCTTGGCTCTATTCACAGATACGCAGTATTTT.

The chain employs TRBV4-1 and TRBJ1-2, with TRBD1 matching over 9 bases. With V trimmed by 1 base and J by 6 bases, 12 bases remained unmatched. CDR3 length: 17 residues. Germline V gene lookup returns CDR1 MGHRA and CDR2 YSYEKL. This CDR3 is CASSQASHRGQLNGYTF. The CDR3 DNA reads TGCGCCAGCAGCCAAGCAAGCCACAGGGGGCAATTGAATGGCTACACCTTC.

This clone was detected a few times. This rearrangement joins TRBV28 to TRBJ2-2; D unclear. The CDR3 has 12 residues. V was trimmed by 3 bases and J by 6 bases, leaving 5 bases between them. CDR1 and CDR2 (germline): MDHEN, SYDVKM. CDR3 residues: CASSFSAGELFF. For the CDR3, the DNA is TGTGCCAGCAGTTTTTCGGCCGGGGAGCTGTTTTTT.

In its sample, this clone was seen a few times. The chain couples TRBV4-1 to TRBJ1-5; 9 bases match TRBD1. The CDR3 extends over 17 amino acids. The J segment lost 5 bases and the V segment lost 0 bases, leaving 8 bases of the junction unmatched. Per the germline V gene, CDR1 is MGHRA and CDR2 is YSYEKL. CDR3 nucleotide sequence: TGCGCCAGCAGCCAAGATCTAAGGGGACAGGGTTATCAGCCCCAGCATTTT. Protein product: CASSQDLRGQGYQPQHF.

The chain combines TRBV6-1 with TRBJ2-7, with D maybe TRBD1 (6 bases). V was cut by 0 bases and J by 3 bases, with 12 bases left in between. The CDR3 is made up of 15 amino acids. CDR1 is MNHNS, CDR2 SASEGT, per germline. This CDR3 reads CASSEAAGVLYEQYF. CDR3 bases: TGTGCCAGCAGTGAAGCGGCAGGGGTTCTCTACGAGCAGTACTTC.

The V gene is TRBV28, the J gene TRBJ1-1; TRBD1 is a possible D gene (6 bases). The V gene's germline CDR1 is MDHEN and CDR2 SYDVKM. The CDR3 runs to 14 residues. Between the trimmed V and J ends, which lost 5 bases and 1 base, there was a span of 11 bases. The CDR3 DNA sequence: TGTGCCAGCAGTATACGGGGGGCGAACACTGAAGCTTTCTTT. The encoded protein is CASSIRGANTEAFF.

This chain connects TRBV29-1 to TRBJ2-1; D possibly corresponds to TRBD2 (5 bases). CDR1 and CDR2 from the germline V gene are SQVTM and ANQGSEA. The length of the CDR3 is 13 residues. The V end was cut by 5 bases, the J end by 1 base, with 9 bases between. The CDR3 nucleotides are TGCAGCGTTCAACGGGGTTCCTACAATGAGCAGTTCTTC. Translation gives CSVQRGSYNEQFF.

The chain uses TRBV6-6 and TRBJ1-5, with 7 positions matching TRBD1. CDR3 length: 16 residues. Germline-derived CDR1 and CDR2 are MNHNY and SVGAGI (reference sequence). With 7 bases clipped from V and 3 bases from J, the junction kept 12 bases outside the gene matches. In DNA, the CDR3 is TGTGCCAGCACCCAAAGCCGGGACAGCCTCAATCAGCCCCAGCATTTT. This codes for CASTQSRDSLNQPQHF.

The CDR3 region has the DNA TGTGCCAGCACCGCATGGGGAGATCAGCCCCAGCATTTT. It yields the protein CASTAWGDQPQHF. This chain joins TRBV6-5 and TRBJ1-5; D remains unclear. Trimming took off 7 bases at V and 5 bases at J, with 12 bases between the two ends. Germline V gene lookup returns CDR1 MNHEY and CDR2 SVGAGI. CDR3 length: 13 residues.

This clone came up once. This chain links TRBV11-2 with TRBJ2-7; no reliable D call. The V gene's germline CDR1 is SGHAT and CDR2 FQNNGV. The CDR3 covers 16 residues. The V gene lost 0 bases and the J gene lost 0 bases, with 12 bases spanning the gap. This CDR3 is CASSLDRTESSYEQYF. The CDR3 bases are TGTGCCAGCAGCTTAGATCGTACTGAAAGCTCCTACGAGCAGTACTTC.

This chain uses TRBV5-1 with TRBJ2-3, with 12 bases that match TRBD1. Germline V CDR1 and CDR2: SGHRS, YFSETQ. This CDR3 contains 16 residues. Trimming removed 5 bases from V and 2 bases from J; junction bases left unmatched: 6. CDR3 sequence reads: CASSTGTGGFTDTQYF. CDR3 in DNA: TGCGCCAGCAGTACCGGGACAGGGGGCTTCACAGATACGCAGTATTTT.

The sample holds one count of this clone. CDR3 sequence: CASSLGDSTGFHGYTF. CDR3 bases: TGCGCCAGCAGCTTGGGGGACTCGACAGGGTTTCATGGCTACACCTTC. V and J are TRBV5-1 and TRBJ1-2; 7 positions match TRBD1. V was clipped by 0 bases and J by 6 bases; unmatched bases: 11. Germline V CDR1 and CDR2: SGHRS, YFSETQ. The CDR3 sequence is 16 residues long.

This rearrangement joins TRBV2 to TRBJ1-2; tentatively, D is TRBD1 (6 bases). CDR3 length equals 14 residues. Germline V CDR1 and CDR2: SNHLY, FYNNEI. The germline V and J ends were trimmed by 3 bases and 7 bases, with 15 bases remaining between them. The CDR3 sequence: CASSEDRSIGGYTF. The CDR3 DNA sequence: TGTGCCAGCAGTGAGGACAGATCAATAGGTGGCTACACCTTC.

The V gene is TRBV10-2, the J gene TRBJ2-1; 10 nucleotides align to TRBD2. Germline assignment: CDR1 WSHSY and CDR2 SAAADI. J lost 8 bases, V lost 1 base, and 5 bases had no gene match. The CDR3 loop spans 15 amino acids. The CDR3 spells CASSEWVAGGYEQFF. CDR3 DNA: TGCGCCAGCAGTGAGTGGGTAGCGGGGGGATATGAGCAGTTCTTC.

The chain is built from TRBV4-2 and TRBJ2-7, with TRBD2 as a possible D gene (6 bases). The germline gives CDR1 LGHNA, CDR2 YNFKEQ. V was cut by 1 base and J by 2 bases, with 12 bases left in between. The CDR3 extends over 15 amino acids. This CDR3 reads CASSQVPDYPYEQYF. CDR3 nucleotides: TGTGCCAGCAGCCAAGTCCCGGACTATCCCTACGAGCAGTACTTC.

The chain combines TRBV29-1 with TRBJ2-3; 9 bases are a match to TRBD2. Germline values: CDR1 SQVTM, CDR2 ANQGSEA. There are 14 residues in the CDR3. The trim removed 7 bases at V and 2 bases at J, leaving 7 bases unmatched. CDR3 amino acids: CSAWQRGATDTQYF. In DNA, the CDR3 is TGCAGCGCCTGGCAGCGGGGGGCCACAGATACGCAGTATTTT.